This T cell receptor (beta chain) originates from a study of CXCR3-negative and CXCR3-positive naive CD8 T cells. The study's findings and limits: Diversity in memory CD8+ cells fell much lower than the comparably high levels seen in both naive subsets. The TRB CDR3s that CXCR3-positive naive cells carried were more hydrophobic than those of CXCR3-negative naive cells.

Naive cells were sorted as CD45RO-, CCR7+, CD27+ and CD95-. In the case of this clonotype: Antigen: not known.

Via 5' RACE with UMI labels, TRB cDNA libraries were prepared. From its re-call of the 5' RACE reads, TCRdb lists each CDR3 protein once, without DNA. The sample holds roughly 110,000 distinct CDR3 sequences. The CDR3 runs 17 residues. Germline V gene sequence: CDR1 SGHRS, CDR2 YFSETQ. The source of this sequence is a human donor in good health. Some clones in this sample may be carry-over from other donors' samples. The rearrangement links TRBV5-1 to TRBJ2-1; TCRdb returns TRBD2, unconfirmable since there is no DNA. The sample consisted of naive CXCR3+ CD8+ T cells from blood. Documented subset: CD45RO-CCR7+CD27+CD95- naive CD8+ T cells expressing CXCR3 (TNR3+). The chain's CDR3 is CASIKLAGMGLFDEQFF.